A single sample is the source of the 23 T cell receptor beta chains below, sequenced in a study of OX40 agonist ivuxolimab in advanced cancers. The repertoire was sequenced with immunoSEQ multiplex PCR; TCRdb's copy has only in-frame clones and lacks some. The data hold just under 9,000 clones, with 88% observed a single time. Sequenced here: CD4+ or CD8+ T cells sorted from blood, sampled in a trial of the OX40 agonist ivuxolimab. The receptors shown here come from an adult with an advanced solid tumor such as melanoma, head and neck, liver or kidney cancer.

V is TRBV10-3 and J is TRBJ1-1; 12 positions match TRBD1. Germline values: CDR1 ENHRY, CDR2 SYGVKD. Trimming at V came to 6 bases and at J to 3 bases, leaving 2 bases not matched to a gene. The CDR3 is 14 residues long. For the CDR3, the DNA is TGTGCCATCAGCGGGACAGGGGGCCACACTGAAGCTTTCTTT. Encoded protein: CAISGTGGHTEAFF.

This chain links TRBV5-1 with TRBJ1-1; D remains ambiguous. There are 15 residues in the CDR3. Trimming removed 1 base from V and 3 bases from J, with 13 bases in between. Germline values: CDR1 SGHRS, CDR2 YFSETQ. CDR3 sequence reads: CASSLKTLAYTEAFF. CDR3 nucleotide sequence: TGCGCCAGCAGCTTGAAGACTCTCGCGTACACTGAAGCTTTCTTT.

The chain has TRBV5-1 and TRBJ2-3, with D possibly being TRBD1 (5 bases). CDR1 is SGHRS and CDR2 is YFSETQ in the germline V gene. This CDR3 has 12 amino acids. Trimming removed 4 bases from V and 10 bases from J, with 13 bases in between. The CDR3 reads CASSKGPLAQYF. CDR3 DNA: TGCGCCAGCAGCAAGGGGCCTCTTGCGCAGTATTTT. The whole variable domain, remainder taken from reference TRBV5-1 and TRBJ2-3, is KAGVTQTPRYLIKTRGQQVTLSCSPISGHRSVSWYQQTPGQGLQFLFEYFSETQRNKGNFPGRFSGRQFSNSRSEMNVSTLELGDSALYLCASSKGPLAQYFGPGTRLTVL.

The DNA of the CDR3 is TGTGCCAGCAGTTACGCCGGACTTGGGGATGGCTACACCTTC. Amino acids: CASSYAGLGDGYTF. The chain carries TRBV6-5 and TRBJ1-2; D gene uncertain. The CDR3 runs to 14 residues. Germline-derived CDR1 and CDR2 are MNHEY and SVGAGI. The V end was cut by 2 bases, the J end by 6 bases, with 13 bases between.

This clone occurred a few times. The rearrangement links TRBV28 to TRBJ2-7; D not certain. The germline V gene has CDR1 MDHEN and CDR2 SYDVKM. Trimming left V 6 bases short and J 7 bases short, with 16 bases between. The CDR3 covers 13 residues. The DNA for the CDR3 is TGTGCCAGCAGCATCGACAATGAGGAAGAGCAGTACTTC. It translates to CASSIDNEEEQYF.

The chain employs TRBV4-3 and TRBJ2-1, with D tentatively TRBD2 (7 bases). Deletions cut 3 bases from V and 8 bases from J, with 20 bases between. The CDR3 is 16 residues long. In germline, CDR1 is LGHNA, CDR2 YSLEER. As DNA, the CDR3 is TGCGCCAGCAGCCATCAGGGGTGGGGGGGAATCCATGAGCAGTTCTTC. It is translated as CASSHQGWGGIHEQFF.

J is TRBJ2-5 and V is TRBV29-1; D not certain. V shed 2 bases and J shed 5 bases, with 15 bases lying between them. The CDR3 is made up of 14 amino acids. Germline CDR1 and CDR2: SQVTM and ANQGSEA. CDR3 loop: CSVESGRRTETQYF. The CDR3, as DNA: TGCAGCGTTGAAAGTGGAAGAAGAACGGAGACCCAGTACTTC.

The chain employs TRBV7-6 and TRBJ1-5; TRBD1 might be the D (5 bases). V was pared by 5 bases and J by 3 bases, with 14 bases between. CDR3 length: 15 residues. Germline V gives CDR1 SGHVS, CDR2 FNYEAQ. The CDR3 DNA reads TGTGCCAGCAGCGCTTCCGGGACGGTCAATCAGCCCCAGCATTTT. Translated: CASSASGTVNQPQHF.

J is TRBJ2-1 and V is TRBV7-9, with 16 bases fitting TRBD2. CDR1 SEHNR and CDR2 FQNEAQ come from the germline V gene (reference sequence). The CDR3 totals 17 residues. The ends lost 6 bases at V and 6 bases at J; junction bases unmatched: 8. In nucleotides, the CDR3 is TGTGCCAGCAGATCTTCCGGGACTAGCGGGGGGGCCAATGAGCAGTTCTTC. Translation gives CASRSSGTSGGANEQFF. Based on the CDR3 plus reference TRBV7-9 and TRBJ2-1, the full variable domain is DTGVSQNPRHKITKRGQNVTFRCDPISEHNRLYWYRQTLGQGPEFLTYFQNEAQLEKSRLLSDRFSAERPKGSFSTLEIQRTEQGDSAMYLCASRSSGTSGGANEQFFGPGTRLTVL.

V is TRBV29-1 and J is TRBJ2-1, with D maybe TRBD2 (6 bases). Germline CDR1 SQVTM, CDR2 ANQGSEA. The CDR3 totals 13 residues. Here the CDR3 reads CTAKAGNYNEQFF. In nucleotides, the CDR3 is TGCACGGCTAAGGCGGGAAACTACAATGAGCAGTTCTTC.

The chain employs TRBV6-1 and TRBJ2-6, with D perhaps assigned TRBD1 or TRBD2 (6 bases each). The CDR3 loop spans 14 amino acids. V dropped 6 bases and J dropped 2 bases, with 8 bases sitting between them. CDR1 is MNHNS, CDR2 SASEGT, per germline. The CDR3 is CASREGAGANVLTF. The CDR3 region has the DNA TGTGCCAGCAGGGAGGGGGCTGGGGCCAACGTCCTGACTTTC.

In DNA form, the CDR3 reads TGCGCCAGCAGCTACATTTCATCGGTCAATCAGCCCCAGCATTTT. This encodes CASSYISSVNQPQHF. J is TRBJ1-5 and V is TRBV4-3, with no clear D. CDR3 length: 15 residues. V lost 5 bases and J 3 bases, leaving 14 bases between the germline ends. The germline gives CDR1 LGHNA, CDR2 YSLEER.

The chain has TRBV18 and TRBJ1-4; 8 bases are a match to TRBD1. V shed 3 bases, J shed 4 bases, and the junction held 4 bases outside the gene matches. In germline, CDR1 is KGHSH, CDR2 LQKENI. The length of the CDR3 is 15 residues. In nucleotides, the CDR3 is TGTGCCAGCTCACCTCGGACAGGGATTAATGAAAAACTGTTTTTT. This encodes CASSPRTGINEKLFF.

This chain uses TRBV6-6 with TRBJ1-6; D unresolved. This CDR3 has 14 amino acids. The V gene's germline CDR1 is MNHNY and CDR2 SVGAGI (reference sequence). The V gene lost 6 bases and the J gene lost 6 bases, with 12 bases spanning the gap. This CDR3 is CASRPPGGNSPLHF. The CDR3, as DNA: TGTGCCAGCAGGCCCCCCGGAGGTAATTCACCCCTCCACTTT.

The chain has TRBV28 and TRBJ2-5; 8 bases line up with TRBD2. The CDR3 has 16 amino acids. V gave up 3 bases and J gave up 0 bases; unmatched junction bases: 6. In germline, CDR1 is MDHEN, CDR2 SYDVKM. CDR3: CASSFSGGAYQETQYF. As DNA, the CDR3 is TGTGCCAGCAGTTTTTCGGGAGGGGCTTACCAAGAGACCCAGTACTTC. Using reference TRBV28 and TRBJ2-5 for the parts outside the CDR3, the full variable domain is DVKVTQSSRYLVKRTGEKVFLECVQDMDHENMFWYRQDPGLGLRLIYFSYDVKMKEKGDIPEGYSVSREKKERFSLILESASTNQTSMYLCASSFSGGAYQETQYFGPGTRLLVL.

This rearrangement joins TRBV13 to TRBJ2-1; D might be TRBD2 (6 bases). There are 13 residues in the CDR3. V gave up 7 bases and J gave up 2 bases, with 9 bases separating them. Germline CDR1 is PRHDT and CDR2 is FYEKMQ (reference sequence). This chain's CDR3 is CASTVAAYNEQFF. The CDR3 DNA follows: TGTGCCAGCACAGTAGCGGCCTACAATGAGCAGTTCTTC.

Written as DNA, the CDR3 is TGTGCCAGCAGTTACGGAACCGTAGAAAAACTGTTTTTT. Its protein is CASSYGTVEKLFF. The rearrangement uses TRBV6-6 and TRBJ1-4; D gene unclear. There are 13 residues in the CDR3. Trimming left V 2 bases short and J 8 bases short, with 9 bases between. Germline V gene lookup returns CDR1 MNHNY and CDR2 SVGAGI (reference sequence).

The V and J genes are TRBV13 and TRBJ2-7; D assignment may be TRBD1 or TRBD2 (6 bases each). CDR3 length: 15 amino acids. Between the trimmed V and J ends, which lost 5 bases and 2 bases, there was a span of 16 bases. Germline assignment: CDR1 PRHDT and CDR2 FYEKMQ (reference sequence). CDR3: CASSPGAAKPYEQYF. In DNA, the CDR3 is TGTGCCAGCAGCCCGGGGGCAGCTAAGCCCTACGAGCAGTACTTC.

The table lists this clone with a count of one. The V call is TRBV7-9, the J call TRBJ1-1; D unresolved. Germline loops: CDR1 SEHNR, CDR2 FQNEAQ (reference sequence). The CDR3 length is 12 residues. Trimming cost V 2 bases and J 6 bases, with 7 bases left between them. CDR3 loop: CASSLINAEAFF. The CDR3 nucleotides read TGTGCCAGCAGCTTAATAAACGCTGAAGCTTTCTTT.

The chain recombines TRBV6-5 with TRBJ2-5; perhaps TRBD2 as D (6 bases). Trimming removed 7 bases from V and 8 bases from J, with 11 bases in between. CDR3 length: 11 amino acids. Germline CDR1 MNHEY, CDR2 SVGAGI. The CDR3: CASTDGGTQYF. The CDR3, as DNA: TGTGCCAGCACCGACGGGGGAACCCAGTACTTC.

The rearrangement uses TRBV30 and TRBJ1-1; TRBD1 matches 7 bases. Germline assignment: CDR1 GTSNPN and CDR2 SVGIG (reference sequence). J gave up 1 base and V 7 bases, and 6 bases lay outside the gene matches. This CDR3 is 13 amino acids long. The CDR3 bases are TGTGCCTACCTCCGGACAGGGAACACTGAAGCTTTCTTT. It is translated as CAYLRTGNTEAFF. The full variable domain, rest sourced from reference TRBV30 and TRBJ1-1, is SQTIHQWPATLVQPVGSPLSLECTVEGTSNPNLYWYRQAAGRGLQLLFYSVGIGQISSEVPQNLSASRPQDRQFILSSKKLLLSDSGFYLCAYLRTGNTEAFFGQGTRLTVV.

This rearrangement joins TRBV4-3 to TRBJ1-1; D is uncertain. Trimming took off 0 bases at V and 6 bases at J, with 11 bases between the two ends. The length of the CDR3 is 14 residues. Germline V gene data show CDR1 as LGHNA and CDR2 as YSLEER. CDR3 loop: CASSQDGGVPEAFF. For the CDR3, the DNA is TGCGCCAGCAGCCAAGATGGAGGAGTCCCTGAAGCTTTCTTT.

The rearrangement joins TRBV14 to TRBJ2-5; D gene uncertain. The germline V gene encodes CDR1 SGHDN and CDR2 FVKESK. V gave up 4 bases and J gave up 3 bases, with 15 bases separating them. The CDR3 is 15 residues long. The CDR3 DNA reads TGTGCCAGCAGCCCACGTTTATCTGGGGAAGAGACCCAGTACTTC. It translates to CASSPRLSGEETQYF.